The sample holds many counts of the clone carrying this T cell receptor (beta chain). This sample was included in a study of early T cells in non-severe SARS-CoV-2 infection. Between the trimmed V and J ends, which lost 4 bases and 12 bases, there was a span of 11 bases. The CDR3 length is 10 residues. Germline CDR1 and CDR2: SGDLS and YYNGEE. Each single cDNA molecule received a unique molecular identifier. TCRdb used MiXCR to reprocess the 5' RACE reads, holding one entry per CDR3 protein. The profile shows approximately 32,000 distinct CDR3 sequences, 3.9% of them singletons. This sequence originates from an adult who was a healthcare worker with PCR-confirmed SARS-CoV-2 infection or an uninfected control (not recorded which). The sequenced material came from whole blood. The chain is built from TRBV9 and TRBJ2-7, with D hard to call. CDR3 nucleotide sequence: TGTGCCAGCAGCATGACCCGAGGGTACTTC. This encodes CASSMTRGYF.